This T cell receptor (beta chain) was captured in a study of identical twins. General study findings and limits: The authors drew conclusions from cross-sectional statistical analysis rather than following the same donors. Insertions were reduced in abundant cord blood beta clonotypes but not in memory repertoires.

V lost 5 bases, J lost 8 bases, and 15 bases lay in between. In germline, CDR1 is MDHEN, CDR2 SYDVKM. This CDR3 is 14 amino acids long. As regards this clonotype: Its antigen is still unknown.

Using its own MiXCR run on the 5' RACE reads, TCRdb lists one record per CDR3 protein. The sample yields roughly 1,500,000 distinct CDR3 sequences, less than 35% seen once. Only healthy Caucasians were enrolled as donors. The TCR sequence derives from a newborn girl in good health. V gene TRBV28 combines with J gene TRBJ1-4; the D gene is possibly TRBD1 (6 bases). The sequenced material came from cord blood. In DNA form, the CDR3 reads TGTGCCAGCAGTACCCCCTCACAGGGAGAAAAACTGTTTTTT. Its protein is CASSTPSQGEKLFF.